The 16 T cell receptor beta chains listed next were all sequenced from one sample in a study of regulatory T cells in long-lasting Graves disease. Arm-PCR of CDR3 regions and iRepertoire HTBI primers were the basis on which TCR beta libraries were built. Using its own MiXCR run on the multiplex PCR reads, TCRdb lists one record per CDR3 protein. The table includes roughly 510,000 distinct CDR3 sequences, about 15% detected once. The sample's time point: newly diagnosed GD, antithyroid drugs for less than 3 months. Researchers made the TCR library from RNA that was extracted from PBMCs. This same sample was also taken into another study, of T cells in Graves' hyperthyroidism and ophthalmopathy.

Sample: peripheral blood mononuclear cells (PBMCs), taken at new diagnosis, from a patient treated with antithyroid drugs. These receptors were collected from a young man with Graves disease.

This clonotype was found many times. The V gene is TRBV11-1, the J gene TRBJ2-1; D uncertain. The germline V gene encodes CDR1 SGHAT and CDR2 FQDESV (reference sequence). V was cut by 6 bases and J by 5 bases, with 20 bases left in between. The CDR3 sequence is 16 residues long. The CDR3 here is CASRPGAAPVHNEQFF. In DNA form, the CDR3 reads TGTGCCAGCAGACCAGGTGCGGCTCCGGTGCACAATGAGCAGTTCTTC.

This clonotype was counted ten times or more. The chain carries TRBV30 and TRBJ2-5; 9 bases are a match to TRBD2. V gave up 0 bases and J gave up 5 bases; unmatched junction bases: 10. Germline V gives CDR1 GTSNPN, CDR2 SVGIG (reference sequence). This CDR3 has 16 amino acids. The CDR3 here is CAWSVSPGLAVETQYF. Written as DNA, the CDR3 is TGTGCCTGGAGTGTGTCTCCGGGACTAGCCGTGGAGACCCAGTACTTC.

This clonotype has a handful of counts. V usage is TRBV5-1 and J usage is TRBJ1-4, with D perhaps TRBD1 (5 bases). The CDR3 has 14 amino acids. V gave up 5 bases and J gave up 7 bases, with 15 bases separating them. The germline gives CDR1 SGHRS, CDR2 YFSETQ. The CDR3: CASRGGQSIEKLFF. As DNA, the CDR3 is TGCGCCAGCAGGGGAGGACAAAGCATTGAAAAACTGTTTTTT.

This clonotype showed up just a few times. The chain employs TRBV10-3 and TRBJ1-6; a weak D match, TRBD1 (5 bases). Germline lookup yields CDR1 ENHRY and CDR2 SYGVKD. The CDR3 has 13 amino acids. Trimming stripped 6 bases from V and 10 bases from J, with 13 bases between. This CDR3 is CAIRRDLTSPLHF. The CDR3 region has the DNA TGTGCCATCAGGAGGGACCTAACCTCACCCCTCCACTTT.

This clonotype was seen ten or more times. This chain uses TRBV13 with TRBJ2-3; 10 nucleotides line up with TRBD2. The CDR3 is made up of 15 amino acids. V was pared by 5 bases and J by 4 bases, with 6 bases of the junction left unmatched. The germline V gene encodes CDR1 PRHDT and CDR2 FYEKMQ (reference sequence). CDR3 residues: CASSITSGNADTQYF. In DNA, the CDR3 is TGTGCCAGCAGCATAACTAGCGGGAACGCAGATACGCAGTATTTT.

The rearrangement uses TRBV29-1 and TRBJ1-1; possible D gene TRBD1, 5 bases. The CDR3 spans 14 residues. CDR1 and CDR2 from the germline V gene are SQVTM and ANQGSEA. V lost 1 base to trimming and J lost 6 bases, with 15 bases between them. Written as DNA, the CDR3 is TGCAGCGTTGAAGGGGCAGGGTCCCTTTCTGAAGCTTTCTTT. Its translation: CSVEGAGSLSEAFF. Full variable domain (remainder filled in from reference TRBV29-1 and TRBJ1-1): SAVISQKPSRDICQRGTSLTIQCQVDSQVTMMFWYRQQPGQSLTLIATANQGSEATYESGFVIDKFPISRPNLTFSTLTVSNMSPEDSSIYLCSVEGAGSLSEAFFGQGTRLTVV.

V and J are TRBV12-3 or TRBV12-4 and TRBJ2-1, with 9 positions matching TRBD1. Losses at the gene ends were 8 bases for V and 8 bases for J; bases not matched to a gene: 10. The CDR3 is 14 residues long. The CDR3, as DNA: TGTGCCAGCTCGACAGGGGGGCTAGGCGATGAGCAGTTCTTC. It specifies CASSTGGLGDEQFF.

This clonotype has ten or more counts. The chain uses TRBV7-2 and TRBJ2-1, with 7 bases that match TRBD1. The length of the CDR3 is 12 residues. Trimming removed 5 bases from V and 8 bases from J; junction bases left unmatched: 3. Per germline, CDR1 SGHTA and CDR2 FQGNSA. The CDR3 loop reads CASSDRVHEQFF. The DNA of the CDR3 is TGTGCCAGCAGCGACAGGGTCCATGAGCAGTTCTTC.

V gene TRBV7-9 combines with J gene TRBJ1-5, with 10 nucleotides matching TRBD1. Losses at the gene ends were 0 bases for V and 6 bases for J; bases not matched to a gene: 11. This CDR3 has 18 amino acids. The germline CDR1 and CDR2 sequences are SEHNR and FQNEAQ (reference sequence). This CDR3 is CASSLALRTRDRGQPQHF. CDR3 sequence (DNA): TGTGCCAGCAGCTTAGCGCTGAGAACCCGGGACAGGGGTCAGCCCCAGCATTTT.

This clonotype was seen repeatedly, ten times or more. The genes are TRBV27 and TRBJ2-5, with D perhaps TRBD2 (5 bases). The germline CDR1 and CDR2 sequences are MNHEY and SMNVEV (reference sequence). Trimming left V 3 bases short and J 2 bases short, with 10 bases between. The CDR3 length is 14 residues. In DNA form, the CDR3 reads TGTGCCAGCAGTTTCCGAAGAGGGCAAGAGACCCAGTACTTC. Translating it yields CASSFRRGQETQYF.

This clonotype was picked up a small number of times. This sequence joins TRBV25-1 and TRBJ1-5, with a weak D call TRBD1 (5 bases). With 4 bases removed from V and 3 bases from J, the gap between germline ends came to 13 bases. The CDR3 has 15 residues. The germline gives CDR1 MGHDK, CDR2 SYGVNS. For the CDR3, the DNA is TGTGCCAGCAGTGCGCCCGGGGCCGTCAATCAGCCCCAGCATTTT. The encoded protein is CASSAPGAVNQPQHF.

A remark on this clonotype: A much more abundant neighbour one base away suggests this may be a read error. This chain connects TRBV11-2 to TRBJ2-5; no firm D call. The CDR3 length is 14 residues. The V gene's germline CDR1 is SGHAT and CDR2 FQNNGV. The CDR3 reads CASSLGGFRETQCF. CDR3 in DNA: TGTGCCAGCAGCTTAGGCGGATTCAGAGAGACCCAGTGCTTC.

Only a few counts were recorded for this clonotype. The chain links TRBV6-1 to TRBJ2-1; 8 bases are a match to TRBD1. CDR3 size: 16 residues. Germline V gives CDR1 MNHNS, CDR2 SASEGT. Germline trimming cut 6 bases from V and 4 bases from J; bases unmatched to any gene: 11. CDR3 bases: TGTGCCAGCAGCCCCCCGGCGACAGGGGAATACAATGAGCAGTTCTTC. Encoded protein: CASSPPATGEYNEQFF.

Remarks on this clonotype: A much larger clone differs from this one at a single base, so this may be a read error. V gene TRBV5-8 combines with J gene TRBJ2-3; no clear D. CDR1 is SGHTS, CDR2 YDEGEE, per germline. This CDR3 has 14 amino acids. V was clipped by 2 bases and J by 1 base, with 8 bases between them. The DNA for the CDR3 is TGTGCCAGCAGCTTAGAAACAGGCACAGATACGCAGTATTTT. The encoded protein is CASSLETGTDTQYF.

This clonotype was detected many times. The chain joins TRBV3-1 to TRBJ2-1; D unresolved. This CDR3 contains 13 residues. Trimming took off 3 bases at V and 9 bases at J, with 12 bases between the two ends. Germline assignment: CDR1 LGHDT and CDR2 YNNKEL (reference sequence). The CDR3 spells CASSHGPASEQFF. The CDR3 nucleotides read TGTGCCAGCAGCCACGGGCCTGCTAGTGAGCAGTTCTTC.

The chain couples TRBV5-6 to TRBJ2-4, with D perhaps matching TRBD2 (6 bases). The CDR3 loop spans 11 amino acids. V was shortened by 0 bases and J by 14 bases, with 9 bases between the two germline ends. Germline V gene sequence: CDR1 SGHDT, CDR2 YYEEEE. CDR3 DNA sequence: TGTGCCAGCAGCTTGGCGGAGCGGGAGTACTTC. It translates to CASSLAEREYF. Complete variable domain (other parts from reference TRBV5-6 and TRBJ2-4): DAGVTQSPTHLIKTRGQQVTLRCSPKSGHDTVSWYQQALGQGPQFIFQYYEEEERQRGNFPDRFSGHQFPNYSSELNVNALLLGDSALYLCASSLAEREYFGAGTRLSVL.